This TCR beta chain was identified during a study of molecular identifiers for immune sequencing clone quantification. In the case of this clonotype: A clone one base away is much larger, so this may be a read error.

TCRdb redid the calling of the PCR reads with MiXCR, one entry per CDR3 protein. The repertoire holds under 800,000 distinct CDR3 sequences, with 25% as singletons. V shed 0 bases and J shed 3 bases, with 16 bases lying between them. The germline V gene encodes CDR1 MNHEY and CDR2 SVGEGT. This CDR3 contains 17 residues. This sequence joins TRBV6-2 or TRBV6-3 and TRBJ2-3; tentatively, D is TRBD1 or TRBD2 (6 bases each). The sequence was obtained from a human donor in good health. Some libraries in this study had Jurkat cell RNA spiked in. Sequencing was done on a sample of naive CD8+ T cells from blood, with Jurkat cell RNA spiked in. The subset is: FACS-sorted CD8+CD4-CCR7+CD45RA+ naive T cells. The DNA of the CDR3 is TGTGCCAGCAGTTACTCGAGACAGGAGGGGTTAACAGATACGCAGTATTTT. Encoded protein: CASSYSRQEGLTDTQYF.